This paragraph reports one T cell receptor beta chain. This clone was recorded only once. Its antigen is unknown. Base-call qualities are not available, and no considerably larger clone is one nucleotide away. The CDR3 regions of human TCRbeta chains were subjected to immunosequencing. The published analysis was carried out like this. Repertoire TCRs were matched against a reference library of SARS-CoV-2-specific TCRs generated with the MIRA antigen-specificity platform. Breadth was defined as the fraction of unique TCRs that were SARS-CoV-2-associated, and depth was defined as the fraction of total T cells that were SARS-CoV-2-associated. Each spike-specific TCR was assigned to its reactive spike region and to a CD4 or CD8 class using the MIRA data. Log10-transformed breadth and depth values were compared by one-way ANOVA with Sidak's multiple comparisons tests. TCRdb's version of the immuneACCESS table is confined to in-frame rearrangements and falls short of the full clone set. An unresolved V gene accounts for under half of the shortfall where checked; the remainder is of unknown origin. V and J calls and clone size come straight from that table; D and trimming were deduced from the DNA. Within this sample are some 200,000 clones, with 85% to 95% of them counted one time only. The top ten clones comprise about 3.6% of the sample.

Cut back by 6 bases and 5 bases, the V and J ends lie 10 bases apart. Reading the germline V gene gives CDR1 MNHEY and CDR2 SVGAGI. The CDR3 covers 12 residues, taking in both the cysteine and the phenylalanine. Only the CDR3 part of the read is kept: 36 bases, read in frame from the first base. The data were taken from a study of T cell responses to AZD1222 COVID-19 vaccine (dated by TCRdb to the early 2020s). For the wider study: A total of approximately 240 trial participants underwent TCR sequencing, of whom around 210 had received two doses of AZD1222 and about 25 had received two doses of the MenACWY control vaccine. Trial participants were enrolled into age subgroups of 18-55, 56-69 and 70-plus years, which contained roughly 140, 27 and 60 TCR-sequenced participants, respectively.

The sample's time point, from its label and the paper: about 28 days (+/-7) after the second vaccine dose. In light of the paper, this sample's treatment or condition label describes: meningococcal conjugate vaccine given as trial control. Samples from vaccinated people were obtained from the UK trials COV001 and COV002, which included a single-blind randomized controlled phase 2/3 trial of AZD1222 (ChAdOx1 nCoV-19) in healthy adults. For TCRbeta chain sequencing, PBMC samples were collected from trial participants at day 0 and at day 28 after the second dose. General study outcomes and caveats: Reportedly, close to half of the unique spike-specific TCRs recognized epitopes lying outside the regions that are mutated in the B.1.351 and B.1.1.7 variants. CD4 TCRs associated with the vaccine covered the entire spike protein, and the dominant responses were in regions 160-218 and 743-854. The 56-69-year group was small, and its depth increase did not reach significance, likely because of low power. Conclusions about previously exposed vaccinees were limited because only a handful of AZD1222 recipients were SARS-CoV-2 seropositive at baseline. Participants were mostly white British and included more females than males, and it was suggested by the authors that clonal diversity may have been underestimated. Because no samples from the day 14 peak response were available, repertoires could be characterized only after the peak T cell response. After two AZD1222 doses, both the breadth and the depth of spike-specific TCRs were significantly higher than at day 0 and than in MenACWY recipients.

The origin of this receptor is an adult who received the MenACWY meningococcal vaccine as a control. Here the chain combines TRBV6-5 and TRBJ1-1; the D gene is perhaps TRBD1, on 5 matching bases. Source: peripheral blood, taken 28 days after the second dose of the MenACWY control vaccine. The CDR3 is CASRHRGTEAFF. The nucleotide sequence is TGTGCCAGCAGACATAGGGGTACTGAAGCTTTCTTT.